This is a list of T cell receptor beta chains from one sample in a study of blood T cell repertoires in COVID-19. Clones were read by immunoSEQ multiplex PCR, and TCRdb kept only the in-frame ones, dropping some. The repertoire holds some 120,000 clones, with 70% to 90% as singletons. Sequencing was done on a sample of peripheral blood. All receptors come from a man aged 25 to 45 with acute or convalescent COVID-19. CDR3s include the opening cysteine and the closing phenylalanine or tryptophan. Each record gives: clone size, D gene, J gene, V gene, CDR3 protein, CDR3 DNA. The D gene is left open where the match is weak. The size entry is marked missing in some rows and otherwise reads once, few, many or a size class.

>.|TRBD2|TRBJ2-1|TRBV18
CASSPVAGPPDEQFF
TGTGCCAGCTCACCTGTAGCGGGGCCCCCCGATGAGCAGTTCTTC
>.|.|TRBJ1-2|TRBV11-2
CASSPGTPYGYTF
TGTGCCAGCAGCCCCGGGACACCCTATGGCTACACCTTC
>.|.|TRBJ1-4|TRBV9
CASSVTGRDNEKLFF
TGTGCCAGCAGCGTAACGGGGAGGGACAATGAAAAACTGTTTTTT
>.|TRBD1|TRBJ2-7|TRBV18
CASSTLQGSGDEQYF
TGTGCCAGCTCAACTCTACAGGGGAGTGGCGACGAGCAGTACTTC
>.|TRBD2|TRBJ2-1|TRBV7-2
CATRLAGIGEQFF
TGTGCCACCAGACTAGCGGGGATTGGGGAGCAGTTCTTC
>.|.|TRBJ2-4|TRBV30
CAWSVRGVKNIQYF
TGTGCCTGGAGTGTACGGGGAGTAAAAAACATTCAGTACTTC
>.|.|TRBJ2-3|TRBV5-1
CASSSSSADTQYF
TGCGCCAGCAGCTCCTCCTCGGCAGATACGCAGTATTTT
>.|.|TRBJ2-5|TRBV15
CATSRDGGQGRETQYF
TGTGCCACCAGCAGAGATGGCGGTCAGGGCCGGGAGACCCAGTACTTC
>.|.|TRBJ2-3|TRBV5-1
CATRQETTDTQYF
TGCGCCACCCGACAAGAAACCACAGATACGCAGTATTTT
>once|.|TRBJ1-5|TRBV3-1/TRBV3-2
CASSQGLYQPQHF
TGTGCCAGCAGCCAAGGACTCTATCAGCCCCAGCATTTT
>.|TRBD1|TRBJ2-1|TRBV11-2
CASRYNRDRGNEQFF
TGTGCCAGCAGATACAACCGGGACAGGGGGAATGAGCAGTTCTTC
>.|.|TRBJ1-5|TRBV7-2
CASSPYVGVNQPQHF
TGTGCCAGCAGCCCCTATGTTGGTGTCAATCAGCCCCAGCATTTT
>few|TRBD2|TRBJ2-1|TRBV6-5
CASRRTSGSYNEQFF
TGTGCCAGCAGGAGGACTAGCGGGAGCTACAATGAGCAGTTCTTC
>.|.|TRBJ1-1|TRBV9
CASSTSPSGRAEAFF
TGTGCCAGCAGCACTAGCCCGTCAGGGAGGGCTGAAGCTTTCTTT
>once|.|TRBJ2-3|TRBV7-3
CASSPRVGTQYF
TGTGCCAGCAGCCCCAGGGTAGGCACGCAGTATTTT
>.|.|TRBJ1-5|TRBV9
CASSVAGSNQPQHF
TGTGCCAGCAGCGTAGCCGGGTCCAATCAGCCCCAGCATTTT
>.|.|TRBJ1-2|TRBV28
CASTREGDNYGYTF
TGTGCCAGCACCCGGGAGGGGGATAACTATGGCTACACCTTC
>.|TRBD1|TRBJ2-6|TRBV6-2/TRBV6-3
CASSPGQDIIGANVLTF
TGTGCCAGCAGCCCCGGACAGGATATAATTGGGGCCAACGTCCTGACTTTC
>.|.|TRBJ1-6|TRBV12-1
CASSPAGQLDRITNSPLHF
TGTGCCAGCAGCCCCGCGGGACAGCTCGATAGGATAACAAATTCACCCCTCCACTTT
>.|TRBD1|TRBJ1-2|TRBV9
CASSSGQGAYGYTF
TGTGCCAGCAGCTCCGGACAGGGGGCTTATGGCTACACCTTC
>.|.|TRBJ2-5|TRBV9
CASSVTGTQVIQETQYF
TGTGCCAGCAGCGTAACGGGAACCCAGGTCATCCAAGAGACCCAGTACTTC
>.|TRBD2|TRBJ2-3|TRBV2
CASLAGLTNTDTQYF
TGTGCCAGTCTCGCGGGACTAACAAACACAGATACGCAGTATTTT
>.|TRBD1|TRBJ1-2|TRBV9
CASSAGQGVTYGYTF
TGTGCCAGCAGCGCCGGACAGGGAGTCACCTATGGCTACACCTTC
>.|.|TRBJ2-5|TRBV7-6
CASSPPSQETQYF
TGTGCCAGCAGCCCCCCCAGCCAAGAGACCCAGTACTTC
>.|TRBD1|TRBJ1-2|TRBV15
CATSRDGSGGAGGYTF
TGTGCCACCAGCAGAGATGGGTCAGGGGGCGCGGGGGGCTACACCTTC
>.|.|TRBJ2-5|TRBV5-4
CASSLEREAETQYF
TGTGCCAGCAGCTTGGAAAGGGAGGCAGAGACCCAGTACTTC
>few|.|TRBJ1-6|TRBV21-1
CASSNPDGTGPLPLHF
TGTGCCAGCAGCAATCCCGACGGGACAGGGCCTCTTCCCCTCCACTTT
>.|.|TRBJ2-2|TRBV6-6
CASSYLNTGELFF
TGTGCCAGCAGTTACCTGAACACCGGGGAGCTGTTTTTT
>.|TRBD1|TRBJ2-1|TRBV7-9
CASSQTGTGWDEQFF
TGTGCCAGCAGTCAAACCGGGACAGGGTGGGATGAGCAGTTCTTC
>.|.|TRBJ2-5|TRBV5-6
CASSYRDEETQYF
TGTGCCAGCAGCTACAGGGATGAAGAGACCCAGTACTTC
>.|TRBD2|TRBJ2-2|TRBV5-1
CASSLAGRAGDTGELFF
TGCGCCAGCAGCTTGGCCGGTAGGGCGGGAGACACCGGGGAGCTGTTTTTT
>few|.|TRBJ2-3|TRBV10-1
CASSGSNTDTQYF
TGCGCCAGCAGTGGTTCTAACACAGATACGCAGTATTTT
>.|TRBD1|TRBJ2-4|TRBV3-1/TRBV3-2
CASSQAGDRVAKNIQYF
TGTGCCAGCAGCCAAGCCGGAGACAGGGTAGCCAAAAACATTCAGTACTTC
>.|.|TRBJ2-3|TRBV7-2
CASSTDTFTDTQYF
TGTGCCAGCAGCACGGACACCTTCACAGATACGCAGTATTTT
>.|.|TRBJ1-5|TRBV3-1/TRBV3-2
CASSDQGTQPQHF
TGTGCCAGCAGCGACCAGGGGACTCAGCCCCAGCATTTT
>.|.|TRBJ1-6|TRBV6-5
CANRHGDNSPLHF
TGTGCTAACAGACACGGGGATAATTCACCCCTCCACTTT
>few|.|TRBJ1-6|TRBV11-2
CASSLVQNYNSPLHF
TGTGCCAGCAGCTTAGTCCAAAACTATAATTCACCCCTCCACTTT
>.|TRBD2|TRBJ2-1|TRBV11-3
CASSLVAGGGEQFF
TGTGCCAGCAGCTTAGTAGCGGGAGGCGGTGAGCAGTTCTTC
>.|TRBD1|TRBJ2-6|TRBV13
CASSSMDRTSSGANVLTF
TGTGCCAGCAGCTCCATGGACAGGACGAGCTCTGGGGCCAACGTCCTGACTTTC
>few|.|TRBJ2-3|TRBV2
CASLPDSSSTDTQYF
TGTGCCAGCCTCCCCGACAGCTCTAGCACAGATACGCAGTATTTT
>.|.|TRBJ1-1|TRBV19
CASGVTGWAEAFF
TGTGCCAGCGGGGTGACGGGCTGGGCTGAAGCTTTCTTT
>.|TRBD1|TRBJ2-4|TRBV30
CAWSAPGQGWNIQYF
TGTGCCTGGAGTGCACCGGGACAGGGGTGGAACATTCAGTACTTC
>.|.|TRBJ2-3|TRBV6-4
CASSDSRGSTDTQYF
TGTGCCAGCAGTGACTCGCGGGGAAGCACAGATACGCAGTATTTT
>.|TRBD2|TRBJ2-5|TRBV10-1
CASSESTSGEYGTQYF
TGCGCCAGCAGTGAGTCGACTAGCGGAGAATATGGGACCCAGTACTTC
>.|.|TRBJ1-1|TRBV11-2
CASSRLRGVSSEAFF
TGTGCCAGCAGCCGACTCCGGGGGGTGTCCTCTGAAGCTTTCTTT
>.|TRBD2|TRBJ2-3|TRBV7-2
CASSLIAGGGTDTQYF
TGTGCCAGCAGCTTAATAGCGGGAGGCGGCACAGATACGCAGTATTTT
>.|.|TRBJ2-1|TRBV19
CASSTRLSEQFF
TGTGCCAGTAGTACCCGACTCTCTGAGCAGTTCTTC
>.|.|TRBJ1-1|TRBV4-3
CASSLPGNTEAFF
TGCGCCAGCAGCCTCCCAGGGAACACTGAAGCTTTCTTT
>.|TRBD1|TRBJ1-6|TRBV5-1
CASSLNTGQGNSPLHF
TGCGCCAGCAGCTTGAATACGGGACAGGGAAATTCACCCCTCCACTTT
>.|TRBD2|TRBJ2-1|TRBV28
CASCPAGVGYNEQFF
TGTGCCAGCTGCCCCGCGGGGGTTGGGTACAATGAGCAGTTCTTC